These 31 T cell receptor beta chains were all obtained from the same sample, sequenced in a study of cytomegalovirus exposure and HLA in healthy donors. The primer mix had 60 Vbeta and 13 Jbeta primers. Assay used: immunoSEQ multiplex PCR; TCRdb lists only in-frame clones, some missing. The sample lists roughly 120,000 clones, about four fifths occurring once. The sequenced sample consisted of PBMCs. These receptors were obtained from a young woman in good health and CMV-seronegative.

V and J are TRBV6-1 and TRBJ2-4, with TRBD1 matching 7 bases. Trimming took 6 bases from V and 6 from J; bases not matched to a gene: 8. Germline-derived CDR1 and CDR2 are MNHNS and SASEGT. This CDR3 has 14 amino acids. The CDR3 loop reads CASRHRGIGNIQYF. The CDR3 region has the DNA TGTGCCAGCAGACACAGGGGAATTGGAAACATTCAGTACTTC.

The J gene is TRBJ2-3, the V gene TRBV5-1; tentative D call: TRBD2 (7 bases). V was cut by 3 bases and J by 4 bases, with 12 bases left in between. CDR1 SGHRS and CDR2 YFSETQ come from the germline V gene. The CDR3 extends over 14 amino acids. The CDR3 is CASSSLGGADTQYF. The CDR3 DNA reads as TGCGCCAGCAGCTCTCTAGGGGGGGCAGATACGCAGTATTTT.

The rearrangement uses TRBV7-9 and TRBJ1-5, with D tentatively TRBD1 (6 bases). The CDR3 sequence is 14 residues long. Germline CDR1 reads SEHNR; CDR2 reads FQNEAQ (reference sequence). V was cut by 5 bases and J by 6 bases, with 14 bases left in between. CDR3 sequence: CASSATGLGQPQHF. The CDR3 DNA is TGTGCCAGCAGCGCAACAGGGCTTGGTCAGCCCCAGCATTTT.

The rearrangement joins TRBV5-1 to TRBJ2-5; a weak D match, TRBD2 (6 bases). The closer fit of TRBJ2-7 to the DNA end suggests the J call may be wrong. CDR1 and CDR2 (germline): SGHRS, YFSETQ. There are 14 residues in the CDR3. CDR3 in amino acids: CASSPATGDYEQYF. The DNA of the CDR3 is TGCGCCAGCAGCCCCGCGACGGGAGACTACGAGCAGTACTTC.

The chain has TRBV7-3 and TRBJ2-1, with 10 bases matching TRBD2. The germline CDR1 and CDR2 sequences are SGHTA and FQGTGA. The CDR3 covers 16 residues. With V trimmed by 2 bases and J by 7 bases, 8 bases remained unmatched. The CDR3 region has the DNA TGTGCCAGCAGCTTATGGGCTAGCGGGAGCGAGAATGAGCAGTTCTTC. This translates into CASSLWASGSENEQFF.

The V and J genes are TRBV6-1 and TRBJ2-1, with no clear D. Germline CDR1 reads MNHNS; CDR2 reads SASEGT. The germline V and J ends were trimmed by 0 bases and 0 bases, with 24 bases remaining between them. The CDR3 runs to 21 residues. The chain's CDR3 is CASSEAIRGRGPSYSYNEQFF. Written as DNA, the CDR3 is TGTGCCAGCAGTGAAGCCATACGAGGCAGAGGTCCTTCTTACTCCTACAATGAGCAGTTCTTC.

The chain recombines TRBV6-1 with TRBJ1-5; possibly TRBD1 for D (6 bases). The V end was cut by 6 bases, the J end by 2 bases, with 14 bases between. The CDR3 is 15 residues long. The germline CDR1 and CDR2 sequences are MNHNS and SASEGT. CDR3 bases: TGTGCCAGCAGACTCCGGGAGGGGGGCAATCAGCCCCAGCATTTT. It encodes CASRLREGGNQPQHF.

The chain uses TRBV11-3 and TRBJ2-6, with 7 bases aligning to TRBD1. V gave up 5 bases and J gave up 0 bases; unmatched junction bases: 4. The germline CDR1 and CDR2 sequences are SGHNT and YENEEA. CDR3 length: 16 amino acids. The CDR3 sequence: CASSHTGASGANVLTF. The CDR3 bases are TGTGCCAGCAGCCATACAGGGGCCTCTGGGGCCAACGTCCTGACTTTC.

The chain joins TRBV9 to TRBJ2-3, with D perhaps TRBD2 (6 bases). The CDR3 has 18 amino acids. The V gene's germline CDR1 is SGDLS and CDR2 YYNGEE. Trimming took off 3 bases at V and 2 bases at J, with 22 bases between the two ends. This chain's CDR3 is CASSAPILKAGVTDTQYF. The CDR3 DNA reads as TGTGCCAGCAGCGCCCCGATCCTTAAAGCGGGTGTCACAGATACGCAGTATTTT.

The rearrangement joins TRBV18 to TRBJ2-2; 7 bases are a match to TRBD2. Looked up from germline, CDR1 is KGHSH and CDR2 is LQKENI. CDR3 length equals 16 residues. V was pared by 3 bases and J by 6 bases, with 10 bases of the junction left unmatched. The CDR3 region is CASSPRGLEGAGELFF. CDR3 nucleotide sequence: TGTGCCAGCTCACCGAGAGGACTAGAGGGAGCCGGGGAGCTGTTTTTT. Looking up the rest from reference TRBV18 and TRBJ2-2 gives the full variable domain: NAGVMQNPRHLVRRRGQEARLRCSPMKGHSHVYWYRQLPEEGLKFMVYLQKENIIDESGMPKERFSAEFPKEGPSILRIQQVVRGDSAAYFCASSPRGLEGAGELFFGEGSRLTVL.

J is TRBJ2-5 and V is TRBV18, with 8 bases identical to TRBD1. V was pared by 4 bases and J by 2 bases, with 18 bases of the junction left unmatched. The CDR3 runs to 19 residues. CDR1 and CDR2 from the germline V gene are KGHSH and LQKENI. CDR3 residues: CASSLKPGQVGSRQETQYF. The CDR3 DNA is TGTGCCAGCTCACTAAAACCGGGACAGGTAGGGTCACGGCAAGAGACCCAGTACTTC.

This rearrangement joins TRBV4-3 to TRBJ2-1, with 7 bases matching TRBD2. CDR1 and CDR2 (germline): LGHNA, YSLEER. The CDR3 runs to 18 residues. The junction had 8 bases not matched to a gene; V was cut back by 0 bases and J by 0 bases. The DNA for the CDR3 is TGCGCCAGCAGCCAAGACGGCCCTAGCGGCAGCTCCTACAATGAGCAGTTCTTC. Translated, it gives CASSQDGPSGSSYNEQFF.

This clone was counted a few times. The rearrangement uses TRBV18 and TRBJ2-3; 9 bases align to TRBD1. With V trimmed by 5 bases and J by 4 bases, 4 bases remained unmatched. The CDR3 runs to 14 residues. Per the germline V gene, CDR1 is KGHSH and CDR2 is LQKENI. CDR3 protein: CASSWDRAPDTQYF. The DNA for the CDR3 is TGTGCCAGCTCATGGGACAGGGCCCCAGATACGCAGTATTTT.

This clone has only a few counts. The CDR3 bases are TGCGCCAGCAGCGCTGGAGGGCTCGAGCAGTACTTC. This encodes CASSAGGLEQYF. This chain joins TRBV5-1 and TRBJ2-7, with D perhaps TRBD2 (6 bases). Looked up from germline, CDR1 is SGHRS and CDR2 is YFSETQ. The CDR3 sequence is 12 residues long. V dropped 4 bases and J dropped 6 bases, with 11 bases sitting between them.

This clone came up a few times. This chain links TRBV23-1 with TRBJ1-1; D possibly corresponds to TRBD1 (6 bases). TRBV23-1 is given ORF status, its function remaining uncertain. Trimming pared 3 bases from V and 0 bases from J, leaving 8 bases between. CDR3 length equals 14 residues. CDR3 nucleotides: TGCGCCAGCAGTCATCGACAGGTGAACACTGAAGCTTTCTTT. It specifies CASSHRQVNTEAFF.

V is TRBV19 and J is TRBJ2-3; D gene ambiguous. This CDR3 spans 14 amino acids. The V end was cut by 3 bases, the J end by 6 bases, with 13 bases between. Germline assignment: CDR1 LNHDA and CDR2 SQIVND (reference sequence). The CDR3 loop is CASSMLSFGDTQYF. CDR3 nucleotides: TGTGCCAGTAGTATGCTCTCGTTCGGGGATACGCAGTATTTT.

The V gene is TRBV6-5, the J gene TRBJ2-7, with 8 nucleotides matching TRBD2. The CDR3 consists of 14 residues. Germline loops: CDR1 MNHEY, CDR2 SVGAGI. Unmatched junction bases numbered 6, after V lost 1 base and J lost 7 bases. The CDR3 coding sequence is TGTGCCAGCAGTTACTTTAGCGGGAACGGGGAGCAGTACTTC. Amino acids: CASSYFSGNGEQYF.

The V call is TRBV5-1, the J call TRBJ2-3; 8 bases match TRBD1. The CDR3 runs to 14 residues. Germline loops: CDR1 SGHRS, CDR2 YFSETQ. The V segment lost 5 bases and the J segment 4 bases; nucleotides outside the gene matches: 6. Here the CDR3 reads CASSFGQGPDTQYF. The CDR3 DNA is TGCGCCAGCAGTTTTGGACAGGGTCCAGATACGCAGTATTTT.

This chain connects TRBV7-3 to TRBJ2-2; the D is unclear. This CDR3 is 16 amino acids long. CDR1 and CDR2 (germline): SGHTA, FQGTGA. Trimming left V 5 bases short and J 1 base short, with 14 bases between. The CDR3 loop reads CASSPNRARNTGELFF. CDR3 DNA: TGTGCCAGCAGCCCAAATAGAGCCCGGAACACCGGGGAGCTGTTTTTT.

This CDR3 reads CASSQEDRLNNQPQHF. The CDR3 DNA reads as TGCGCCAGCAGCCAAGAAGACAGGTTAAACAATCAGCCCCAGCATTTT. The gene calls are TRBV4-3 and TRBJ1-5; TRBD1 is a possible D gene (6 bases). Germline-derived CDR1 and CDR2 are LGHNA and YSLEER. With 0 bases removed from V and 3 bases from J, the gap between germline ends came to 12 bases. The CDR3 sequence is 16 residues long.

The chain links TRBV27 to TRBJ2-1; TRBD2 aligns across 10 bases. The CDR3 consists of 16 residues. The germline CDR1 and CDR2 sequences are MNHEY and SMNVEV (reference sequence). J gave up 10 bases and V 5 bases, and 14 bases lay outside the gene matches. The DNA of the CDR3 is TGTGCCAGCAGTCCATCAGCGGGAGGGGTAAAAAACGAGCAGTTCTTC. Encoded protein: CASSPSAGGVKNEQFF.

The chain combines TRBV27 with TRBJ1-1, with D possibly being TRBD1 (6 bases). Germline-derived CDR1 and CDR2 are MNHEY and SMNVEV (reference sequence). The CDR3 loop spans 14 amino acids. The V end lost 3 bases, the J end lost 3 bases, and 11 bases lay between the germline ends. The CDR3 DNA follows: TGTGCCAGCAGTTTTGGGGGCAGGGACACTGAAGCTTTCTTT. Translation gives CASSFGGRDTEAFF.

As to this clone: One end of the junction does not line up with germline, which may come from a read error. This rearrangement joins TRBV7-9 to TRBJ1-4; unclear D gene. CDR3 length: 15 residues. Germline V gene lookup returns CDR1 SEHNR and CDR2 FQNEAQ (reference sequence). CDR3 sequence reads: CSSRNKEAWGEKLFF. CDR3 nucleotide sequence: TGTTCCAGCAGAAACAAGGAGGCATGGGGTGAAAAACTGTTTTTT. Full variable domain (remainder filled in from reference TRBV7-9 and TRBJ1-4): DTGVSQNPRHKITKRGQNVTFRCDPISEHNRLYWYRQTLGQGPEFLTYFQNEAQLEKSRLLSDRFSAERPKGSFSTLEIQRTEQGDSAMYLCSSRNKEAWGEKLFFGSGTQLSVL.

This chain connects TRBV5-1 to TRBJ2-1; 8 nucleotides match TRBD2. The CDR3 is 15 amino acids. After removal of 4 bases from V and 4 bases from J, the junction contained 7 bases not matched to a gene. Germline values: CDR1 SGHRS, CDR2 YFSETQ. This chain's CDR3 is CASSPTGGSYNEQFF. The CDR3 DNA reads TGCGCCAGCAGCCCCACGGGGGGGTCGTACAATGAGCAGTTCTTC.

CDR3 DNA: TGCGCCAGCAGCCAAGAAAACGGACTAGCGGCCCAAGAGACCCAGTACTTC. Translation gives CASSQENGLAAQETQYF. This chain uses TRBV4-1 with TRBJ2-5, with 10 bases fitting TRBD2. CDR3 size: 17 residues. After removal of 0 bases from V and 1 base from J, the junction contained 5 bases not matched to a gene. The V gene's germline CDR1 is MGHRA and CDR2 YSYEKL.

The J gene is TRBJ2-7, the V gene TRBV25-1; weak D call: TRBD2 (6 bases). Per the germline V gene, CDR1 is MGHDK and CDR2 is SYGVNS. The CDR3 spans 17 residues. Trimming left V 5 bases short and J 2 bases short, with 22 bases between. CDR3: CASSSPREASNPYEQYF. CDR3 in DNA: TGTGCCAGCAGTTCCCCTAGGGAGGCTAGCAATCCCTACGAGCAGTACTTC.

This sequence joins TRBV27 and TRBJ2-1; possibly TRBD1 for D (5 bases). Between the trimmed V and J ends, which lost 5 bases and 7 bases, there was a span of 15 bases. Germline V gene data show CDR1 as MNHEY and CDR2 as SMNVEV (reference sequence). The length of the CDR3 is 14 residues. The CDR3 DNA is TGTGCCAGCAGTATTAAAATAAGGGGTAATGAGCAGTTCTTC. Encoded protein: CASSIKIRGNEQFF.

The genes are TRBV5-1 and TRBJ2-3, with D possibly matching TRBD1 (5 bases). The length of the CDR3 is 17 residues. Germline CDR1 reads SGHRS; CDR2 reads YFSETQ. The V end was cut by 0 bases, the J end by 4 bases, with 18 bases between. CDR3 region: CASSLVQGGIASDTQYF. As DNA, the CDR3 is TGCGCCAGCAGCTTGGTTCAGGGCGGAATTGCTTCAGATACGCAGTATTTT.

The chain is built from TRBV2 and TRBJ2-3; 8 bases map to TRBD2. The CDR3 runs to 16 residues. Trimming took 1 base from V and 0 from J; bases not matched to a gene: 3. Germline lookup yields CDR1 SNHLY and CDR2 FYNNEI. CDR3 in amino acids: CASSEGTSPSTDTQYF. CDR3 sequence (DNA): TGTGCCAGCAGTGAAGGGACTAGCCCTAGCACAGATACGCAGTATTTT.

The chain is built from TRBV19 and TRBJ2-7; possibly TRBD2 for D (6 bases). The V and J ends lost 7 bases and 6 bases respectively, with 19 bases between them. This CDR3 contains 14 residues. CDR1 and CDR2 (germline): LNHDA, SQIVND (reference sequence). For the CDR3, the DNA is TGTGCCAGTACCGTCACGGTCGGGGGAGGCGAGCAGTACTTC. The encoded protein is CASTVTVGGGEQYF. The full variable domain, in which reference TRBV19 and TRBJ2-7 provide the parts outside the CDR3, is DGGITQSPKYLFRKEGQNVTLSCEQNLNHDAMYWYRQDPGQGLRLIYYSQIVNDFQKGDIAEGYSVSREKKESFPLTVTSAQKNPTAFYLCASTVTVGGGEQYFGPGTRLTVT.

The chain links TRBV6-5 to TRBJ2-5, with 9 bases fitting TRBD1. The J call may be faulty, since TRBJ2-7 better matches the DNA end. In germline, CDR1 is MNHEY, CDR2 SVGAGI. The CDR3 runs to 15 residues. The CDR3 DNA reads TGTGCCAGCAGTTACGAACAGGGGGCGGGCTACGAGCAGTACTTC. It codes for CASSYEQGAGYEQYF.